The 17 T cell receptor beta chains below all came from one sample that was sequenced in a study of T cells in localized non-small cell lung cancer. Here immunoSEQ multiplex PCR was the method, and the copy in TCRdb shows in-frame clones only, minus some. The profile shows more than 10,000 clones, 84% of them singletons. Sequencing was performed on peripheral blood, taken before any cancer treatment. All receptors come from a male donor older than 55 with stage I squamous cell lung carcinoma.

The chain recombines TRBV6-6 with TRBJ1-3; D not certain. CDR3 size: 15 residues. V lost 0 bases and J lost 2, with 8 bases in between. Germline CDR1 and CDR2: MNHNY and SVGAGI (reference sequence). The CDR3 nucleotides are TGTGCCAGCAGTTACTCTATGACTGCTGGAAACACCATATATTTT. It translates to CASSYSMTAGNTIYF.

CDR3 region: CASSSWGRNTGELFF. The DNA of the CDR3 is TGTGCCAGCAGTTCTTGGGGGAGAAACACCGGGGAGCTGTTTTTT. J is TRBJ2-2 and V is TRBV28; D may correspond to TRBD1 or TRBD2 (5 bases each). Trimming cost V 4 bases and J 2 bases, with 11 bases left between them. Germline CDR1 and CDR2: MDHEN and SYDVKM. This CDR3 has 15 residues.

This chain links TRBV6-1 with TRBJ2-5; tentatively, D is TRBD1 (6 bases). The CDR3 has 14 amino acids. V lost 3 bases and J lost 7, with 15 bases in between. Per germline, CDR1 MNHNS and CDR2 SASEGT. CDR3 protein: CASSERTASVTQYF. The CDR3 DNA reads TGTGCCAGCAGTGAGCGGACAGCTTCGGTGACCCAGTACTTC.

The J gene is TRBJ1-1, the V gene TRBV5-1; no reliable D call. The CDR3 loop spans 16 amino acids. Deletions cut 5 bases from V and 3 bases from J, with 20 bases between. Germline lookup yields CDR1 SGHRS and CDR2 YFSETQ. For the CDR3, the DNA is TGCGCCAGCAGAAAAGGCGGAAGGGTGGGAGACACTGAAGCTTTCTTT. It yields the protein CASRKGGRVGDTEAFF.

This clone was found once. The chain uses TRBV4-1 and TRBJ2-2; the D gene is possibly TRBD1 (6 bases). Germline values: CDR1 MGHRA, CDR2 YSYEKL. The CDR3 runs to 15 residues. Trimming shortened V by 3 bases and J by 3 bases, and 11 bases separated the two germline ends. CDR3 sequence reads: CASSHFKGDTGELFF. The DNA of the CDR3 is TGCGCCAGCAGCCATTTCAAGGGGGACACCGGGGAGCTGTTTTTT.

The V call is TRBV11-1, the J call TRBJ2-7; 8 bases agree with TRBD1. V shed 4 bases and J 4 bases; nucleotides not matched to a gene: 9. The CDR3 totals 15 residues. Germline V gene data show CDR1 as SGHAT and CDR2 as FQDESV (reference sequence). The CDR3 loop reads CASSSPPQGAYEQYF. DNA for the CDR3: TGTGCCAGCAGCTCCCCACCCCAGGGGGCTTACGAGCAGTACTTC.

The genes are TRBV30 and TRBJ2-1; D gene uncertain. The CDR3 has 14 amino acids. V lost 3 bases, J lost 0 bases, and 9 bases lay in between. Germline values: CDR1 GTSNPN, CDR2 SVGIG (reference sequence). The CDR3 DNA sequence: TGTGCCTGGAGCGACTCGAGCTCCTACAATGAGCAGTTCTTC. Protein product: CAWSDSSSYNEQFF.

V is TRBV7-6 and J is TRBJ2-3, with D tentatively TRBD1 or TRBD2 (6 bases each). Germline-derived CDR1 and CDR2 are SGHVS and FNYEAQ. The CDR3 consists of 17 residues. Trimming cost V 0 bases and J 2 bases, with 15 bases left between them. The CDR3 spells CASSLAPGALPTDTQYF. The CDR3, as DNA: TGTGCCAGCAGCTTAGCGCCGGGGGCCCTCCCCACAGATACGCAGTATTTT.

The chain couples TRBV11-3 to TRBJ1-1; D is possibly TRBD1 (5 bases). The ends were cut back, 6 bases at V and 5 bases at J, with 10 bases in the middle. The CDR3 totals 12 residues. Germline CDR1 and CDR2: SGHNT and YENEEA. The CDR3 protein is CASSAGRTEAFF. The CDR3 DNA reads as TGTGCCAGCAGTGCAGGGAGAACTGAAGCTTTCTTT.

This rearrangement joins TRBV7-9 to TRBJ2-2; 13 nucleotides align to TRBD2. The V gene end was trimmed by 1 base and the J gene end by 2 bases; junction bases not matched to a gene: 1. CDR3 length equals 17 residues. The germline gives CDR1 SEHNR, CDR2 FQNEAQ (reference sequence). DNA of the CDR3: TGTGCCAGCAGCTTAGAGGGACTAGCGGGAAACACCGGGGAGCTGTTTTTT. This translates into CASSLEGLAGNTGELFF.

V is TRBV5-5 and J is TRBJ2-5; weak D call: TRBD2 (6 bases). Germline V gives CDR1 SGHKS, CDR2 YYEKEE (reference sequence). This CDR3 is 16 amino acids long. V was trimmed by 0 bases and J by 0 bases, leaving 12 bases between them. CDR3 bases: TGTGCCAGCAGCTTGGCCGTAGCGGTAAACCAAGAGACCCAGTACTTC. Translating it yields CASSLAVAVNQETQYF. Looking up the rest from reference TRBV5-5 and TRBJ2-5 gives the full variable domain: DAGVTQSPTHLIKTRGQQVTLRCSPISGHKSVSWYQQVLGQGPQFIFQYYEKEERGRGNFPDRFSARQFPNYSSELNVNALLLGDSALYLCASSLAVAVNQETQYFGPGTRLLVL.

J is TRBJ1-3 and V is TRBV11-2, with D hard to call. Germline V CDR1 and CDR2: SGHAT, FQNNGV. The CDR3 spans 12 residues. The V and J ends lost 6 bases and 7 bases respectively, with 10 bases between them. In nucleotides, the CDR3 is TGTGCCAGCAGTTTTGCAAGGAACACCATATATTTT. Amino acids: CASSFARNTIYF.

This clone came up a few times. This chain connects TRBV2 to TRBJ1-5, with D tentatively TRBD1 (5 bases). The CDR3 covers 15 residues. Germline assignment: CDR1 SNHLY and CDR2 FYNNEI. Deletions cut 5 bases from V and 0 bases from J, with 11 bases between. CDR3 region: CASSRDYYSNQPQHF. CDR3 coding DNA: TGTGCCAGCAGTCGGGACTATTATAGCAATCAGCCCCAGCATTTT.

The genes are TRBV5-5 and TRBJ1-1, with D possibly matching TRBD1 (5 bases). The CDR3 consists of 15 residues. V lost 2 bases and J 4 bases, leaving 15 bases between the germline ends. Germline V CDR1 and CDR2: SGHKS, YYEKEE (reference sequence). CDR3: CASSFGEGLSTEAFF. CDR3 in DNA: TGTGCCAGCAGCTTCGGCGAGGGACTGAGCACTGAAGCTTTCTTT.

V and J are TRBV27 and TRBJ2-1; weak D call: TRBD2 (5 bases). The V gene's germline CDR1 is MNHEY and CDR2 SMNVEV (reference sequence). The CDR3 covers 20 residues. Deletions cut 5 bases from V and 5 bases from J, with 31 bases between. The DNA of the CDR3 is TGTGCCAGCAGTCAACTGACATTGGGAGCCCTCCTGGAGAGGGACAATGAGCAGTTCTTC. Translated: CASSQLTLGALLERDNEQFF.

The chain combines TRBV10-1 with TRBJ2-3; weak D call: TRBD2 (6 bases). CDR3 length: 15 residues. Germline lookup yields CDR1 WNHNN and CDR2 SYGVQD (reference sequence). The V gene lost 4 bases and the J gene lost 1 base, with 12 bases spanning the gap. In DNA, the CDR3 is TGCGCCAGCAGTGTTGGGGGAGGCGGCACAGATACGCAGTATTTT. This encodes CASSVGGGGTDTQYF.

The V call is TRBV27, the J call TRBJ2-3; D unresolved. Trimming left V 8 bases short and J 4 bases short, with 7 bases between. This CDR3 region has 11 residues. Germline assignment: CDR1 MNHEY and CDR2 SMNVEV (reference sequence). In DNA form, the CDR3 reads TGTGCCAGCTTTAGGGCAGATACGCAGTATTTT. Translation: CASFRADTQYF.